This TCR beta chain emerged from a study of shared clonotypes between healthy human individuals (dated by TCRdb to 2019 to 2021). Context from the whole study: A couple of women and a few men aged 18 to 49 years were included in the cohort. Per donor, three plates each were used for CD4 naive and CD4 memory, two for CD8 naive, and one for CD8 memory. To increase sequencing depth and limit assay-specific biases, different laboratories used diverse techniques to prepare libraries and sequence TCR repertoires. Leukapheresis yielded between about 0.9 and 10 billion PBMCs per donor. Blood TCR repertoires of roughly five healthy adults were deeply sequenced to estimate repertoire size and the extent of clonotype sharing between individuals.

Using the deep immunoSEQ assay, multiplex PCR amplified TCR CDR3 regions from genomic DNA. Genomic DNA extracted from each cell subset was distributed evenly over all wells of several immunoSEQ 96-well plates, and each plate served as one replicate. For sorted subsets, roughly 190 ng of genomic DNA, equivalent to 30,000 or so T cell genomes, went into each replicate PCR. Purified libraries were quantified with a Qubit 3.0 fluorometer, sized on a Bioanalyzer 2100, and re-quantified with the KAPA Library Quantification kit. Every immunoSEQ 96-well plate was sequenced on a separate single-read 150-cycle Illumina NextSeq 550 flow cell. Turning to the authors' computational methods: Because the immunoSEQ output held only junctional sequences and lacked quality scores, the filtering could not match the filtering applied to full-length reads. To assign V/J genes and CDR3, sequences were annotated using PyIR, a Python wrapper for IgBLAST v1.9, with IMGT germline references. Reads were filtered out if the reads had weak V/J assignments (E-value above 1e-6), no CDR3, stop codons, out-of-frame junctions, or ambiguous translated residues. V3J clonotypes were defined as sequences sharing an identical inferred V gene, J gene, and CDR3 amino acid sequence. Percentage overlap between repertoires was calculated by dividing the number of shared unique clonotypes by the size of the smaller repertoire. Richness of each repertoire was evaluated using RTK rarefaction, the Chao1 estimator, and Recon v2.1 estimates of unobserved clonotypes. Generation probabilities for all TCRbeta clonotypes obtained by the gDNA method from several donors were computed using OLGA. TCRdb mirrors the immuneACCESS table, restricted to in-frame sequences. Some clones are absent from its copies; in checked studies, under half trace to an unresolved V gene, and the reason for the others is unknown. The DNA was the basis for D and trimming; V, J and clone size are from that table. In this sample the table shows 2 million to 3 million clones, roughly 93% of which occur a single time. The ten most abundant clones make up about 0.39% of the sample.

Here is what the overall study found, with its caveats: Naive subsets generally had larger estimated clonotype richness than memory subsets did. Compared with non-shared clonotypes, the clonotypes found in all four sorted-subset donors had higher generation probabilities. About 5% of naive CD4, 3.5% of naive CD8, about 2.5% of memory CD4, and approximately 0.39% of memory CD8 clonotypes were shared across several donors. Because the study included only a small number of donors, the genetic and exposure-history diversity represented was limited. Rarefaction of sorted-subset datasets indicated incomplete sequencing despite the large sequencing depth. Pairwise subsampling indicated that sequencing depth was expected to affect the degree of clonotype sharing among donors. Sampling was limited to blood, and TCR repertoires in tissue likely differ from TCR repertoires in blood.

Reading from cysteine to phenylalanine, the CDR3 counts 14 amino acids. Only CDR3 DNA remains: 42 bases, in frame from the first base. Reading the germline V gene gives CDR1 MDHEN and CDR2 SYDVKM. Trimming leaves V shorter by 5 bases and J shorter by 4 bases, with the junction holding 6 bases beyond the gene matches. Donors were healthy HIV-negative adults with no recently reported acute infections or vaccinations. All donors were Caucasian adults living in Nashville, Tennessee, USA. CD4+ T cells were enriched by magnetic negative selection, after which naive cells were positively selected on CD45RA and the negative fraction was taken as the memory subset. Blood was obtained by leukapheresis, after which PBMCs were separated by Ficoll-Histopaque density gradient centrifugation and cryopreserved in liquid nitrogen vapor phase. Analytical flow cytometry was used to check the purity and quantity of every magnetically sorted T cell population. From each sorted fraction, genomic DNA was isolated and quantified by UV absorbance on a Nanodrop 2000c.

This clone was recorded once. Its recognized antigen is unknown. No much larger clonotype is one base removed from it; base qualities were not supplied. The sequence came from a man aged 18-30 years in good health. Some clones in this sample may be carry-over from other donors' samples. The rearranged segments are TRBV28 and TRBJ2-5; 8 nucleotides in the junction match TRBD1. The sequenced sample was naive CD4+ T cells from PBMCs. What the cell subset or site label conveys for this sample: CD45RA+ positively selected. CDR3 sequence: CASSPAGGVETQYF. The DNA sequence is given as TGTGCCAGCAGTCCCGCAGGGGGCGTAGAGACCCAGTACTTC.